The subject of this entry is one T cell receptor (beta chain). Its antigen is currently not known. No much larger clonotype is one base removed from it; base qualities were not supplied. This record belongs to a study of CD8+ T cells in alopecia areata (dated by TCRdb to the late 2010s). General notes on the study: Treated patients were enrolled in an open-label pilot trial of oral tofacitinib, 5 to 10 mg twice daily, for moderate-to-severe alopecia areata. Tofacitinib was administered for 6 to 18 months, and 6 months of follow-up off drug were then conducted to assess delayed response and recurrence. Human TCRbeta sequencing covered scalp tissue and sorted CD4+ and CD8+ peripheral blood T cells from patchy and totalis/universalis alopecia areata patients and healthy controls. Tofacitinib-treated patients had biopsies at baseline and at 4 and 24 weeks of treatment, with a later scalp biopsy in several patients. To study T cell clonal expansion in alopecia areata, the researchers applied high-throughput TCRbeta sequencing to both the C3H/HeJ mouse model and human patients. Scalp clonality was compared across normal scalp (n=4), patchy alopecia areata scalp (n=8), and alopecia totalis/universalis scalp (n=8). The SALT score, which quantifies the percentage of affected scalp surface area, was used to measure disease severity in treated patients. TCRbeta CDR3 regions were amplified by immunoSEQ multiplex PCR using 35 Vbeta forward and 13 Jbeta reverse primers. RNA was extracted with the PAXgene miRNA kit for fixed scalp, the miRNeasy kit for PBMCs, and the RNeasy kit for mouse skin.

The method was the immunoSEQ multiplex PCR assay. To provide template for TCR sequencing, every sample had RNA extracted and reverse transcribed into cDNA. First-strand cDNA was synthesized with SuperScript III using a 2:1 mix of oligo-dT and random hexamers. A synthetic immune receptor repertoire was used to assess amplification bias, and residual bias was removed computationally. Processing in the source paper ran as follows. Raw reads were preprocessed to remove errors, and CDR3 was defined by IMGT conventions from the conserved cysteine to phenylalanine. Clonality was calculated as 1 minus Shannon entropy normalized by log2 of the number of productive unique TCRs. CD4 or CD8 identity of scalp clones was inferred by cross-referencing scalp TCRbeta sequences with sorted blood CD4 and CD8 repertoires. TCRdb holds this immuneACCESS table with in-frame rearrangements only. Some clones are missing; in checked studies, unresolved V genes explain under half, and the rest has no known cause. That table furnishes V, J and clone size, whereas the DNA furnished D and trimming. In this sample the table shows approximately 160,000 clones, around three fifths of which occur a single time. Together, the top ten hold approximately 14% of the sample.

Study-level results and caveats: Scalp TCR repertoire analysis is complicated because resident alphabeta T cells in normal human skin are also sequenced, whereas mouse skin is dominated by gammadelta T cells. Higher clonality and more expanded CD8+ clones were observed in lesional scalp than in normal scalp, particularly in alopecia totalis/universalis, a finding suggestive of antigenic drive. Tofacitinib significantly lowered scalp clonality and the number of expanded CD8+ clones among the top 100 scalp clones. Because the treated cohort was small and had just a single nonresponder, larger studies are needed to establish links between baseline CD8+ expansion and response. TCR sequences shared between patients were less clear than in mice, possibly partly because of HLA diversity in the patient population. Many expanded lesional clones were found to persist in scalp and blood during tofacitinib treatment, and relapse after treatment cessation may be partly explained by this persistence.

There are 18 amino acids in the CDR3, from cysteine to phenylalanine inclusive. Here the CDR3 DNA is all that survives: 54 bases in frame from base 1. Trimming removed 5 bases from V and 5 bases from J; the gene matches leave 16 bases unexplained. Reading the germline V gene (reference sequence) gives CDR1 MNHEY and CDR2 SMNVEV. Taken with the paper, the label for time point translates to: around 26 weeks on oral tofacitinib. In light of the paper, this sample's treatment or condition label describes: oral pan-JAK inhibitor, 5-10 mg twice daily. Lesional scalp punch biopsies and peripheral blood were obtained from alopecia areata patients. PBMCs were isolated by density centrifugation and stained for CD3, CD4 and CD8, after which CD4+ and CD8+ T cells were sorted on a FACSAria.

The receptor comes from a human donor with alopecia areata. The source was CD4+ T cells sorted from blood, collected at week 24, from a patient treated with tofacitinib. The chain is made from TRBV27 and TRBJ2-7, with 12 middle bases fitting TRBD2. The CDR3 is CASSPERLRTSGDHEQYF. The DNA reads as follows: TGTGCCAGCAGTCCCGAGAGGCTAAGGACTAGCGGGGACCACGAGCAGTACTTC.